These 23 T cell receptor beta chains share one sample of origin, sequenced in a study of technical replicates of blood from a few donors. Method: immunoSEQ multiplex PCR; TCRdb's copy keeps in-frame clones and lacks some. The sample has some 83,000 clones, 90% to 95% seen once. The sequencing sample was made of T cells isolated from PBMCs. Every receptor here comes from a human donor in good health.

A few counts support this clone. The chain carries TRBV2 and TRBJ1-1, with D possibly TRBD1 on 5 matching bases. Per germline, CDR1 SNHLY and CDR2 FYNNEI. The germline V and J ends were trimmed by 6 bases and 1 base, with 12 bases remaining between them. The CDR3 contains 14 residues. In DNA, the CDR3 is TGTGCCAGCAGGCCGACAGCTACGAACACTGAAGCTTTCTTT. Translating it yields CASRPTATNTEAFF.

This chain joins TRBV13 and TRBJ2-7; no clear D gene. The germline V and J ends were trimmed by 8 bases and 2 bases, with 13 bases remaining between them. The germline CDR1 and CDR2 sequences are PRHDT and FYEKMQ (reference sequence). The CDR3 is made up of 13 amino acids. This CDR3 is CASGNPGPYEQYF. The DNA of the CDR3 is TGTGCCAGCGGCAACCCGGGTCCCTACGAGCAGTACTTC.

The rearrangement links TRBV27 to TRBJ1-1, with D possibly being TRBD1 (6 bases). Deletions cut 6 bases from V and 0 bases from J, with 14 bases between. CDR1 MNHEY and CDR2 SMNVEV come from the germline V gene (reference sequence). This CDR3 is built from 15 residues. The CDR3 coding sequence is TGTGCCAGCAGGCCCACCGGGACAATGAACACTGAAGCTTTCTTT. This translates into CASRPTGTMNTEAFF.

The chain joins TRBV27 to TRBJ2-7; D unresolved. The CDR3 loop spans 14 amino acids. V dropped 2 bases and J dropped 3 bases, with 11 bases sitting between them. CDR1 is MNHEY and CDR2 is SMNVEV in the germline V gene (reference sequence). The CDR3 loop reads CASSLTGAHYEQYF. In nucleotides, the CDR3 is TGTGCCAGCAGTTTAACTGGAGCCCACTACGAGCAGTACTTC.

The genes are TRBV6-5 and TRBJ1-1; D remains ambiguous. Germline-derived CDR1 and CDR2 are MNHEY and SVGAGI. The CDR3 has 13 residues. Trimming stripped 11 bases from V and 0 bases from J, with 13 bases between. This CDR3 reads CAVGGEMNTEAFF. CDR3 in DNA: TGTGCCGTAGGAGGAGAGATGAACACTGAAGCTTTCTTT.

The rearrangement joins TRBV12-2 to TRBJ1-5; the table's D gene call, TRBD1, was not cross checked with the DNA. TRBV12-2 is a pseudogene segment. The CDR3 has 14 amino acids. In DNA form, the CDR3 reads TGTGCAAGTCGCTTAGTAGGACAGCATCAGCCCCAGCATTTT. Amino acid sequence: CASRLVGQHQPQHF.

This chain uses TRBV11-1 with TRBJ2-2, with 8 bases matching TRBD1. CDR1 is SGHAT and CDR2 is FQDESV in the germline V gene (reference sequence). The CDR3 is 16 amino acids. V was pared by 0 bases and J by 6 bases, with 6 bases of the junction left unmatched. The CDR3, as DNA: TGTGCCAGCAGCTTAGCGACAGGGGTTGGGGCCGGGGAGCTGTTTTTT. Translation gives CASSLATGVGAGELFF.

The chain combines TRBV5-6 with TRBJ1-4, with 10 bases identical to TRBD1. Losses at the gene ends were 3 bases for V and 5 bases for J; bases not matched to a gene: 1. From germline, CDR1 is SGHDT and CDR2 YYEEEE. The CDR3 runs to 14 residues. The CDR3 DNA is TGTGCCAGCAGCTGGGACAGGGGAAATGAAAAACTGTTTTTT. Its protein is CASSWDRGNEKLFF.

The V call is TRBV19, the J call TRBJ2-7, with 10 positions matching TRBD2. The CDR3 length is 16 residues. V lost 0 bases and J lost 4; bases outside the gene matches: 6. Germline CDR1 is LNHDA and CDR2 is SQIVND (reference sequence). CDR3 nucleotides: TGTGCCAGTAGTATAGATCGCCTAGCGGGAGTTTACGAGCAGTACTTC. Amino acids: CASSIDRLAGVYEQYF.

The CDR3 sequence is CASSQAGRSYGYTF. CDR3 nucleotides: TGTGCCAGCAGCCAAGCTGGGCGTAGCTATGGCTACACCTTC. The rearrangement links TRBV14 to TRBJ1-2; no clear D gene. The CDR3 runs to 14 residues. V was trimmed by 1 base and J by 4 bases, leaving 10 bases between them. Germline-derived CDR1 and CDR2 are SGHDN and FVKESK.

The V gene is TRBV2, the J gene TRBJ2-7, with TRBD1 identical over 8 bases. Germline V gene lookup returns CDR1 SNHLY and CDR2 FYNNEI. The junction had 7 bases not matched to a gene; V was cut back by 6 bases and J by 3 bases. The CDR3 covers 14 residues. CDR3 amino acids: CASSLRTGSYEQYF. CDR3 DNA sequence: TGTGCCAGCAGCCTACGGACAGGGAGCTACGAGCAGTACTTC.

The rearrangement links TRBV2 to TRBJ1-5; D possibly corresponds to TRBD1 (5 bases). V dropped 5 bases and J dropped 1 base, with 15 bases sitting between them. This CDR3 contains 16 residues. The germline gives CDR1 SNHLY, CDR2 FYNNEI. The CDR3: CASSYRTRSSNQPQHF. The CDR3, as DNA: TGTGCCAGCAGTTACAGGACACGATCGAGCAATCAGCCCCAGCATTTT.

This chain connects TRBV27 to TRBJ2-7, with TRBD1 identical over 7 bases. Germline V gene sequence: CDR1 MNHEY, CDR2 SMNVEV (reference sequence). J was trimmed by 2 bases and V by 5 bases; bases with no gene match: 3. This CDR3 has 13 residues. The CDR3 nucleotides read TGTGCCAGCAGTGGGACAGTTGCCTACGAGCAGTACTTC. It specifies CASSGTVAYEQYF.

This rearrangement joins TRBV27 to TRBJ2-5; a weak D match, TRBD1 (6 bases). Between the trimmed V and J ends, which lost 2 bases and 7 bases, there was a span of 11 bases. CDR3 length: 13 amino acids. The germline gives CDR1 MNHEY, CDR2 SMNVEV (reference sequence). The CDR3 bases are TGTGCCAGCAGTTTAAACAGGGACGGGACCCAGTACTTC. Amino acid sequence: CASSLNRDGTQYF.

This CDR3 reads CASSRGQGASGYTF. The DNA of the CDR3 is TGTGCCAGCAGCCGAGGACAGGGGGCGTCTGGCTACACCTTC. The chain uses TRBV21-1 and TRBJ1-2; the D call of TRBD1 is as the table states it, not checked on the DNA. TRBV21-1 is recorded as a pseudogene. The CDR3 spans 14 residues.

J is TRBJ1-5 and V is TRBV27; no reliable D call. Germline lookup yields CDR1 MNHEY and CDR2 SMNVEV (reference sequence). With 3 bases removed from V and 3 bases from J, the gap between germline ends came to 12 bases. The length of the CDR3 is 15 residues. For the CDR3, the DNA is TGTGCCAGCAGTTTGACGTTCGGAGCCAATCAGCCCCAGCATTTT. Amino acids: CASSLTFGANQPQHF.

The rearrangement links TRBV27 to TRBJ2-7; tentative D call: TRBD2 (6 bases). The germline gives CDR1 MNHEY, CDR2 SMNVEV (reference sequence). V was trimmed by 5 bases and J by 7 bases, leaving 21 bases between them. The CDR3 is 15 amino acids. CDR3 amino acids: CASSDTGTGVWEQYF. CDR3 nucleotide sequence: TGTGCCAGCAGTGATACCGGGACGGGGGTCTGGGAGCAGTACTTC.

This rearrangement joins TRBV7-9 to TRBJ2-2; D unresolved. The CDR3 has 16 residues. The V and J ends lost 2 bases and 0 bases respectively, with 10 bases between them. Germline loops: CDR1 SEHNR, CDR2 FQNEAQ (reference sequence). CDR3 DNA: TGTGCCAGCAGCTTACCTGGCACAGCGAACACCGGGGAGCTGTTTTTT. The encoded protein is CASSLPGTANTGELFF.

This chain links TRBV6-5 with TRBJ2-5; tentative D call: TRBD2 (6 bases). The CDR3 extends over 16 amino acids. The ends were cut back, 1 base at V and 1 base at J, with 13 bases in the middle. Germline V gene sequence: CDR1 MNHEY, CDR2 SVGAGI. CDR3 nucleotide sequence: TGTGCCAGCAGTTACTTAGCGGAGCCCTCCCAAGAGACCCAGTACTTC. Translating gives CASSYLAEPSQETQYF.

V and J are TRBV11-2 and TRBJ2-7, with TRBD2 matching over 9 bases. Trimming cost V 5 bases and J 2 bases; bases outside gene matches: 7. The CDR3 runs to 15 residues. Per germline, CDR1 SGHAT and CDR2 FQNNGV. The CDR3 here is CASSPGTSSTYEQYF. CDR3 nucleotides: TGTGCCAGCAGCCCCGGGACTAGCAGTACCTACGAGCAGTACTTC.

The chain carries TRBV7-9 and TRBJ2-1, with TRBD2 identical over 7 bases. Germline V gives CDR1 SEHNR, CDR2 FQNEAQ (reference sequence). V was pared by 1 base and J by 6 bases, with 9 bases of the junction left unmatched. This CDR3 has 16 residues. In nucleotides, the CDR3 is TGTGCCAGCAGCTTAGAGGTCGCGGGAGAAGGCAATGAGCAGTTCTTC. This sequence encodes CASSLEVAGEGNEQFF.

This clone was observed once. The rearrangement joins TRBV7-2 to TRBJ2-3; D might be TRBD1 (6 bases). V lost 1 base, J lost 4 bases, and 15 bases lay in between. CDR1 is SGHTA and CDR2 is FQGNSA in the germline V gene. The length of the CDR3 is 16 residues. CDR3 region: CASSLVGGGMADTQYF. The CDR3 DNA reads TGTGCCAGCAGCTTAGTTGGGGGCGGTATGGCAGATACGCAGTATTTT.

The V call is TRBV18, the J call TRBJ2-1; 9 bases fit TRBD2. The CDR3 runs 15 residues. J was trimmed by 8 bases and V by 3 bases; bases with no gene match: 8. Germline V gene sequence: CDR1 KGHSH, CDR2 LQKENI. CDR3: CASSPRPSGIDEQFF. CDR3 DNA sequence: TGTGCCAGCTCACCCAGGCCTAGCGGGATTGATGAGCAGTTCTTC.